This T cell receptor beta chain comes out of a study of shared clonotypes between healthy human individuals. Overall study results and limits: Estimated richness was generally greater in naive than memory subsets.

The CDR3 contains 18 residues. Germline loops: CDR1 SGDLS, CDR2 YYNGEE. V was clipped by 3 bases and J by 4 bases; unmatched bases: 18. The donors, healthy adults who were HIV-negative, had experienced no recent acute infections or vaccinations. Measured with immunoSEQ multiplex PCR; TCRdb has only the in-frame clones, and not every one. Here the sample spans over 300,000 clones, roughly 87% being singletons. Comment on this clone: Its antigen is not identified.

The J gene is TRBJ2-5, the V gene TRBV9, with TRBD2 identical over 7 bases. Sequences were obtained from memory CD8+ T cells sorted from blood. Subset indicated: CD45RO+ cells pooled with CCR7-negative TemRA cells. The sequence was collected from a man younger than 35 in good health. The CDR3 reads CASSATRGVLRFGETQYF. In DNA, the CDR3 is TGTGCCAGCAGCGCCACCCGGGGGGTCTTAAGGTTCGGAGAGACCCAGTACTTC.